These T cell receptor beta chains were read from a single sample in a study of blood T cell repertoires in COVID-19. The repertoire was sequenced with immunoSEQ multiplex PCR; TCRdb's copy has only in-frame clones and lacks some. The table has about 190,000 clones, approximately 87% seen once. Sequencing input: peripheral blood. The receptor set was obtained from a woman between 65 and 79 years old with COVID-19, enrolled during active disease. Both conserved end residues are part of each CDR3. D genes are given only for firm matches. Part of the rows lack a size; the others show once, few, many or a class for expanded clones.

TRBV12-5	-	TRBJ1-5	-	TGTGCTAGTGGTTCGTCCGGGACATTTAAACAGCCCCAGCATTTT	CASGSSGTFKQPQHF
TRBV4-1	-	TRBJ1-2	-	TGCGCCAGCAGCCCCACGGGGGGTTTAAACACCTTC	CASSPTGGLNTF
TRBV6-1	-	TRBJ1-2	once	TGTGCCAGCAGTGAACGAGTCTATGGCTACACCTTC	CASSERVYGYTF
TRBV20-1	-	TRBJ1-6	-	TGCAGTGCTAGTGGAGGCTATAATTCACCCCTCCACTTT	CSASGGYNSPLHF
TRBV5-1	-	TRBJ2-1	-	TGCGCCAGCAGGGTTAGAAACGGCGGCGTTCCACCTTACAATGAGCAGTTCTTC	CASRVRNGGVPPYNEQFF
TRBV9	TRBD1	TRBJ2-6	-	TGTGCCAGCAGCGCCGGACAGGCGGGGGCCAACGTCCTGACTTTC	CASSAGQAGANVLTF
TRBV19	-	TRBJ2-5	-	TGTGCCAGTAGTATAGATCCGGTCGGGACCCAGTACTTC	CASSIDPVGTQYF
TRBV7-9	-	TRBJ1-2	-	TGTGCCAGCAGCTTAATACAGGCCCGCGGGGATGGCTACACCTTC	CASSLIQARGDGYTF
TRBV7-9	-	TRBJ2-7	-	TGTGCCAGCAGCTTAGCCAGAACCTACGAGCAGTACTTC	CASSLARTYEQYF
TRBV3-1/TRBV3-2	-	TRBJ1-4	-	TGTGCCAGCAGCCACAACCCGGGAGTGCGGGAAAAACTGTTTTTT	CASSHNPGVREKLFF
TRBV6-6	-	TRBJ2-1	-	TGTGCCAGCAGTTGGGAGTCCGGTGAGCAGTTCTTC	CASSWESGEQFF
TRBV7-2	TRBD1	TRBJ1-5	-	TGTGCCAGCAGCCAGACAGGGGGCAATCAGCCCCAGCATTTT	CASSQTGGNQPQHF
TRBV5-4	TRBD1	TRBJ1-2	few	TGTGCCAGCACCCCGGGACAGCAGAAGGGGGGCTACACCTTC	CASTPGQQKGGYTF
TRBV18	-	TRBJ2-5	-	TGTGCCAGCTCACCCTCTTACCCTATCGTTCGGCGGGGAGAGACCCAGTACTTC	CASSPSYPIVRRGETQYF
TRBV19	TRBD2	TRBJ2-1	once	TGTGCCAGTAGTACCCCTAGCGGGAAAACCCAAACCTACAATGAGCAGTTCTTC	CASSTPSGKTQTYNEQFF
TRBV9	TRBD2	TRBJ2-3	-	TGTGCCAGCAGCTTTATAGCGGGAGGACCCTCTGGCACAGATACGCAGTATTTT	CASSFIAGGPSGTDTQYF
TRBV18	TRBD1	TRBJ1-5	-	TGTGCCAGCTCAGGGACAGGGGAGAATCAGCCCCAGCATTTT	CASSGTGENQPQHF
TRBV19	-	TRBJ1-1	-	TGTGCCAGTAGTATTGGGGGCGGGTCAGGGGCAGGGACTGAAGCTTTCTTT	CASSIGGGSGAGTEAFF
TRBV5-1	-	TRBJ2-5	-	TGCGCCAGCAGCTTGGGGACAGCACAAGAGACCCAGTACTTC	CASSLGTAQETQYF
TRBV30	-	TRBJ1-3	-	TGTGCCTGGAGTGTAGGCACTAGCTCTGGAAACACCATATATTTT	CAWSVGTSSGNTIYF
TRBV19	-	TRBJ1-5	-	TGTGCCAGTAGTATAGGGGTCAGGCCAGGCAATCAGCCCCAGCATTTT	CASSIGVRPGNQPQHF
TRBV6-1	TRBD1	TRBJ1-4	-	TGTGCCAGCAGTGAAGGTATTACCGGGACAGGGAATGAAAAACTGTTTTTT	CASSEGITGTGNEKLFF